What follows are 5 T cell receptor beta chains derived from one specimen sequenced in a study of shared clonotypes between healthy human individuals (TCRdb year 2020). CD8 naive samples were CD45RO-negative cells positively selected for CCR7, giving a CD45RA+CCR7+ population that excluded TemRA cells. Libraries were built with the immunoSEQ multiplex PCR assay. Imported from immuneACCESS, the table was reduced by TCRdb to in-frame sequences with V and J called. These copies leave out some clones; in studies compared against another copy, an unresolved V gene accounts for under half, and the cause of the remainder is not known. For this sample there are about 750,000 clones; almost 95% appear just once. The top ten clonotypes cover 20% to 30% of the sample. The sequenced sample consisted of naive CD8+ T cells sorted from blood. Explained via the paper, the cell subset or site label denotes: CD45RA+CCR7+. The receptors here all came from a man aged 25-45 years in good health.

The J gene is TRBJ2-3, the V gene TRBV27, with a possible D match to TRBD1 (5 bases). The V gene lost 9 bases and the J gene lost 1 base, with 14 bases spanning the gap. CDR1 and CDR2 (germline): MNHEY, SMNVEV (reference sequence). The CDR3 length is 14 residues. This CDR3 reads CASSGLVGTDTQYF. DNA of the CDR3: TGTGCCAGTTCAGGGCTCGTGGGCACAGATACGCAGTATTTT.

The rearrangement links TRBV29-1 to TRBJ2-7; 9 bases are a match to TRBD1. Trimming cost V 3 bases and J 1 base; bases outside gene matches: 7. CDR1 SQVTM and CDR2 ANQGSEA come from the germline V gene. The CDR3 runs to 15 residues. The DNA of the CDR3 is TGCAGCGTTGAGTGGCGGGACAGGGAATCCTACGAGCAGTACTTC. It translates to CSVEWRDRESYEQYF.

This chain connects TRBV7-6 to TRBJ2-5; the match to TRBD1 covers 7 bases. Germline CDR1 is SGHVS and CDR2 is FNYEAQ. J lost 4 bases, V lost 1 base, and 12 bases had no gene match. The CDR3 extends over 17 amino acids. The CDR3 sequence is CASSLGPDRDLRETQYF. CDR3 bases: TGTGCCAGCAGCTTAGGGCCCGACAGGGATCTGAGAGAGACCCAGTACTTC.

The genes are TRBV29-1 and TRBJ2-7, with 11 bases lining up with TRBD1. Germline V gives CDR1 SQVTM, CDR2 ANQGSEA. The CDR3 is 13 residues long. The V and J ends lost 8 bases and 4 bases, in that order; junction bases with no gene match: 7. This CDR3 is CSTSGTGGYEQYF. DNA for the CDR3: TGCAGCACCTCCGGGACAGGGGGGTACGAGCAGTACTTC.

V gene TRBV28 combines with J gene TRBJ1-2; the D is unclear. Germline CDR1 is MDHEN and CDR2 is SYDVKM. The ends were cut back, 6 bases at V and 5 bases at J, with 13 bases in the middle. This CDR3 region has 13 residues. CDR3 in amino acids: CASRLRLGYGYTF. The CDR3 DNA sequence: TGTGCCAGCAGACTCAGGTTGGGATATGGCTACACCTTC.